In this sample, the clone carrying this TCR beta chain is medium-sized. The antigen is undetermined. Rearranged V-D-J TRB sequences were amplified with a mixed TRB-A/B primer pool. MiXCR, run by TCRdb on the multiplex PCR reads, gives a single entry per CDR3 protein. The sample has 4,900 or so distinct CDR3 sequences, 20% to 25% seen once; the top ten hold over 3.5%. Peripheral blood genomic DNA, not sorted cells or RNA, was the template. The data originate from a study of T cell repertoires in aging, cancer and after chemotherapy. Broader study findings: Median generation probability rose over the chemotherapy interval in each cancer cohort, suggesting rebound thymic output.

Between the trimmed V and J ends, which lost 3 bases and 2 bases, there was a span of 8 bases. The CDR3 length is 13 residues. Source material: blood. The source is a human donor in good health. The donor label of this sample is uncertain. The chain recombines TRBV12-3 or TRBV12-4 with TRBJ2-7; D is ambiguous. The CDR3 reads CASSLGSPYEQYF. The CDR3 bases are TGTGCCAGCAGTTTGGGCTCCCCCTACGAGCAGTACTTC.